Presented here are 16 T cell receptor beta chains from one specimen sequenced in a study of OX40 agonist ivuxolimab in advanced cancers. Some clones are missing from TCRdb's copy, which holds only in-frame ones; the method was immunoSEQ multiplex PCR. The repertoire has over 65,000 clones, around 80% of them found once; the top ten carry 5.5%. Sequenced material: CD4+ or CD8+ T cells sorted from blood, taken in a trial of the OX40 agonist ivuxolimab. These receptors were obtained from an adult with an advanced solid tumor such as melanoma, head and neck, liver or kidney cancer.

The genes are TRBV11-2 and TRBJ2-4; possible D gene TRBD2, 6 bases. This CDR3 comprises 13 residues. The germline V gene has CDR1 SGHAT and CDR2 FQNNGV. Trimming shortened V by 0 bases and J by 8 bases, and 8 bases separated the two germline ends. The chain's CDR3 is CASSLDQRDIQYF. CDR3 in DNA: TGTGCCAGCAGCTTAGATCAGCGGGACATTCAGTACTTC. Looking up the rest from reference TRBV11-2 and TRBJ2-4 gives the full variable domain: EAGVAQSPRYKIIEKRQSVAFWCNPISGHATLYWYQQILGQGPKLLIQFQNNGVVDDSQLPKDRFSAERLKGVDSTLKIQPAKLEDSAVYLCASSLDQRDIQYFGAGTRLSVL.

This chain connects TRBV29-1 to TRBJ2-2; D gene uncertain. The V and J ends lost 4 bases and 5 bases respectively, with 5 bases between them. CDR3 length: 11 residues. Germline CDR1 SQVTM, CDR2 ANQGSEA. The CDR3 DNA reads as TGCAGCGTTGTAGAGACCGGGGAGCTGTTTTTT. Amino acid sequence: CSVVETGELFF.

The chain links TRBV27 to TRBJ1-2; 8 nucleotides align to TRBD1. CDR1 and CDR2 from the germline V gene are MNHEY and SMNVEV (reference sequence). CDR3 length equals 14 residues. V gave up 5 bases and J gave up 4 bases; unmatched junction bases: 6. The CDR3 coding sequence is TGTGCCAGCAGTCCAGGGGGCGCGATCTATGGCTACACCTTC. Protein sequence: CASSPGGAIYGYTF.

This chain links TRBV28 with TRBJ2-3; TRBD2 might be the D (6 bases). Germline values: CDR1 MDHEN, CDR2 SYDVKM. This CDR3 has 15 amino acids. V shed 2 bases and J shed 3 bases, with 12 bases lying between them. As DNA, the CDR3 is TGTGCCAGCAGTTTACGGCGGGATGTGACAGATACGCAGTATTTT. This codes for CASSLRRDVTDTQYF.

This rearrangement joins TRBV10-2 to TRBJ2-4; D perhaps matches TRBD1 (6 bases). Germline V CDR1 and CDR2: WSHSY, SAAADI. V was cut by 6 bases and J by 0 bases, with 15 bases left in between. The CDR3 spans 16 residues. DNA for the CDR3: TGCGCCAGCAGCGCTGGACAGATTCTAGCCAAAAACATTCAGTACTTC. This encodes CASSAGQILAKNIQYF.

J is TRBJ1-1 and V is TRBV12-5; 8 bases line up with TRBD1. From germline, CDR1 is LGHNT and CDR2 FRNRAP. After removal of 7 bases from V and 1 base from J, the junction contained 14 bases not matched to a gene. CDR3 length: 17 amino acids. CDR3: CASVLWVGQGANTEAFF. DNA of the CDR3: TGTGCTAGTGTCCTTTGGGTGGGTCAGGGGGCGAACACTGAAGCTTTCTTT.

The chain carries TRBV27 and TRBJ1-2; a possible D gene is TRBD1 (6 bases). The length of the CDR3 is 15 residues. The germline CDR1 and CDR2 sequences are MNHEY and SMNVEV (reference sequence). The V end lost 2 bases, the J end lost 7 bases, and 17 bases lay between the germline ends. CDR3 DNA sequence: TGTGCCAGCAGTTTAAGGGGGGCGTCCCAAGGTGGCTACACCTTC. This sequence encodes CASSLRGASQGGYTF.

V gene TRBV9 combines with J gene TRBJ2-1, with 7 nucleotides matching TRBD1. V lost 0 bases to trimming and J lost 5 bases; unmatched junction nucleotides: 8. Germline V gene data show CDR1 as SGDLS and CDR2 as YYNGEE. The CDR3 is made up of 16 amino acids. DNA of the CDR3: TGTGCCAGCAGCGTAGAAACAGGGGCCACAAACAATGAGCAGTTCTTC. It encodes CASSVETGATNNEQFF. Combining the CDR3 with reference TRBV9 and TRBJ2-1 gives the whole variable domain DSGVTQTPKHLITATGQRVTLRCSPRSGDLSVYWYQQSLDQGLQFLIQYYNGEERAKGNILERFSAQQFPDLHSELNLSSLELGDSALYFCASSVETGATNNEQFFGPGTRLTVL.

This clone has more than one count but fewer than ten. The rearrangement links TRBV30 to TRBJ1-5; D remains unclear. V was shortened by 3 bases and J by 9 bases, with 15 bases between the two germline ends. CDR1 and CDR2 from the germline V gene are GTSNPN and SVGIG (reference sequence). The length of the CDR3 is 13 residues. Here the CDR3 DNA reads TGTGCCTGGAGAGGGCCGGGAGGAGGGCCCCAGCATTTT. Protein sequence: CAWRGPGGGPQHF.

The chain links TRBV5-6 to TRBJ1-5; 7 positions agree with TRBD1. This CDR3 comprises 17 residues. The V gene end was trimmed by 4 bases and the J gene end by 0 bases; junction bases not matched to a gene: 10. Germline V gene sequence: CDR1 SGHDT, CDR2 YYEEEE. The CDR3 spells CASSARGQRYSNQPQHF. The CDR3 nucleotides are TGTGCCAGCAGCGCGAGGGGACAGCGATATAGCAATCAGCCCCAGCATTTT.

This rearrangement joins TRBV30 to TRBJ2-5, with D hard to call. The J call is doubtful: the DNA matches TRBJ2-7 better. CDR1 GTSNPN and CDR2 SVGIG come from the germline V gene (reference sequence). The length of the CDR3 is 12 residues. The DNA of the CDR3 is TGTGCCTGGAGTAAGACGAGACGCGAGCAGTACTTC. This codes for CAWSKTRREQYF.

The chain employs TRBV29-1 and TRBJ2-1, with 8 nucleotides matching TRBD1. This CDR3 is 13 amino acids long. CDR1 and CDR2 (germline): SQVTM, ANQGSEA. With 7 bases clipped from V and 3 bases from J, the junction kept 5 bases outside the gene matches. The CDR3 here is CSAPGQGYNEQFF. The CDR3 DNA reads as TGCAGCGCCCCCGGACAGGGCTACAATGAGCAGTTCTTC.

This chain links TRBV10-3 with TRBJ2-5, with TRBD1 identical over 9 bases. Germline loops: CDR1 ENHRY, CDR2 SYGVKD. Trimming removed 4 bases from V and 5 bases from J; junction bases left unmatched: 8. The CDR3 length is 15 residues. The CDR3 here is CAISGGTGTGETQYF. The CDR3 region has the DNA TGTGCCATCAGTGGGGGGACCGGGACAGGGGAGACCCAGTACTTC.

The chain links TRBV4-1 to TRBJ2-5, with D possibly matching TRBD2 (7 bases). Germline assignment: CDR1 MGHRA and CDR2 YSYEKL. V was shortened by 4 bases and J by 5 bases, with 20 bases between the two germline ends. The CDR3 totals 16 residues. CDR3 region: CASSLLGGGPRETQYF. The CDR3 DNA follows: TGCGCCAGCAGCCTCCTTGGGGGGGGGCCGAGGGAGACCCAGTACTTC.

This clone was counted a few times. The rearrangement links TRBV19 to TRBJ1-2; TRBD1 might be the D (5 bases). The CDR3 totals 15 residues. The V end was cut by 7 bases, the J end by 8 bases, with 23 bases between. Germline V lookup: CDR1 LNHDA, CDR2 SQIVND (reference sequence). The CDR3 DNA follows: TGTGCCAGTAACCCCGCCCCCGACAGCTTACTCGGCTACACCTTC. This gives the protein CASNPAPDSLLGYTF.

CDR3 coding DNA: TGTGCCAGCAGTGAAGGACTCAACAGGGTACAGTACGTC. It yields the protein CASSEGLNRVQYV. The chain couples TRBV2 to TRBJ2-7, with D maybe TRBD1 (6 bases). Germline V lookup: CDR1 SNHLY, CDR2 FYNNEI. V was cut by 1 base and J by 10 bases, with 14 bases left in between. This CDR3 has 13 amino acids.